Below are 25 T cell receptor beta chains sequenced from a single sample in a study of monozygotic twins with inflammatory bowel disease. TCRdb reprocessed the 5' RACE reads, keeping one entry per CDR3 protein, no DNA. This sample's table has 420,000 or so distinct CDR3 sequences. The sample taken for sequencing was blood. These receptors originate from a human donor with ulcerative colitis or Crohn's disease, or a healthy co-twin of an affected twin (not recorded which).

The rearrangement uses TRBV19 and TRBJ1-5. The CDR3 is 13 amino acids. CDR1 LNHDA and CDR2 SQIVND come from the germline V gene (reference sequence). The chain's CDR3 is CASSIEAGQPQHF.

The rearrangement uses TRBV11-2 and TRBJ2-3; TCRdb picks TRBD2, but there is no DNA to check that call. This CDR3 spans 16 amino acids. Per the germline V gene, CDR1 is SGHAT and CDR2 is FQNNGV. The CDR3 sequence: CASSLVLASGGGVQYF.

The CDR3 protein is CSASDLRGWTSGKETQYF. The rearrangement joins TRBV20-1 to TRBJ2-5; the TCRdb D gene call, TRBD2, has no DNA to confirm it. Germline-derived CDR1 and CDR2 are DFQATT and SNEGSKA (reference sequence). The CDR3 is 18 amino acids.

The V call is TRBV20-1, the J call TRBJ2-1; TCRdb designates TRBD2, a call that cannot be tested without DNA. The CDR3 is 16 amino acids. Germline CDR1 and CDR2: DFQATT and SNEGSKA (reference sequence). CDR3: CSARSPWGLAETEQFF.

This chain connects TRBV27 to TRBJ2-7; the TCRdb call, TRBD1, lacks DNA for checking. The CDR3 is made up of 13 amino acids. From germline, CDR1 is MNHEY and CDR2 SMNVEV (reference sequence). The CDR3 reads CASSLQGSYEQYF.

This chain uses TRBV5-6 with TRBJ2-3. The germline V gene has CDR1 SGHDT and CDR2 YYEEEE. The CDR3 is made up of 12 amino acids. CDR3 sequence: CASSFGADTQYF.

The V gene is TRBV7-2, the J gene TRBJ2-7; TCRdb indicates TRBD1, and absent DNA this call remains unverified. This CDR3 comprises 13 residues. Germline-derived CDR1 and CDR2 are SGHTA and FQGNSA. The CDR3 loop reads CASSLARGHEQYF.

This CDR3 is CASSLVGPYGYTF. The genes are TRBV5-4 and TRBJ1-2. Looked up from germline, CDR1 is SGHNT and CDR2 is YYREEE (reference sequence). CDR3 length equals 13 residues.

This chain uses TRBV7-6 with TRBJ2-7. The germline gives CDR1 SGHVS, CDR2 FNYEAQ. The CDR3 consists of 13 residues. CDR3 in amino acids: CASSSRLTYEQYF.

This chain uses TRBV29-1 with TRBJ1-2; TCRdb gives TRBD1 as the D gene, but with no DNA this cannot be confirmed. CDR1 SQVTM and CDR2 ANQGSEA come from the germline V gene. CDR3 length: 13 amino acids. CDR3 sequence: CSVEPRGVYGYTF. The full variable domain, completed using reference TRBV29-1 and TRBJ1-2, is SAVISQKPSRDICQRGTSLTIQCQVDSQVTMMFWYRQQPGQSLTLIATANQGSEATYESGFVIDKFPISRPNLTFSTLTVSNMSPEDSSIYLCSVEPRGVYGYTFGSGTRLTVV.

The CDR3 is CASRPDSRNTGELFF. The chain has TRBV2 and TRBJ2-2; TCRdb calls TRBD2, which cannot be checked without DNA. The CDR3 is made up of 15 amino acids. Germline-derived CDR1 and CDR2 are SNHLY and FYNNEI.

The chain uses TRBV4-1 and TRBJ2-5; TCRdb's assignment of TRBD2 cannot be checked, as there is no DNA. The CDR3 contains 16 residues. In germline, CDR1 is MGHRA, CDR2 YSYEKL. The CDR3 sequence is CASSQVMTSGIETQCF.

The CDR3 sequence is CASSQAPKGTSGGPPDTQYF. This rearrangement joins TRBV4-1 to TRBJ2-3; TCRdb's D gene call, TRBD2, goes unchecked for lack of DNA. The germline V gene encodes CDR1 MGHRA and CDR2 YSYEKL. This CDR3 is built from 20 residues.

This chain links TRBV6-1 with TRBJ2-3; TCRdb picks TRBD2, but there is no DNA to check that call. Germline CDR1 and CDR2: MNHNS and SASEGT. This CDR3 has 15 amino acids. The CDR3 loop is CASRRPSGRTDTQYF.

The chain employs TRBV29-1 and TRBJ1-1. This CDR3 has 13 amino acids. Germline V gene lookup returns CDR1 SQVTM and CDR2 ANQGSEA. The CDR3 here is CSVVAGADTEAFF.

The rearrangement links TRBV15 to TRBJ1-6; TCRdb names TRBD1, which stays unverified in the absence of DNA. CDR1 LNHNV and CDR2 YYDKDF come from the germline V gene (reference sequence). The length of the CDR3 is 15 residues. The CDR3 protein is CATSRVDRRNSPLHF. The full variable domain, rest sourced from reference TRBV15 and TRBJ1-6, is DAMVIQNPRYQVTQFGKPVTLSCSQTLNHNVMYWYQQKSSQAPKLLFHYYDKDFNNEADTPDNFQSRRPNTSFCFLDIRSPGLGDTAMYLCATSRVDRRNSPLHFGNGTRLTVT.

J is TRBJ1-2 and V is TRBV7-8. There are 13 residues in the CDR3. Germline V gene lookup returns CDR1 SGHVS and CDR2 FQNEAQ. The CDR3 protein is CASSLGQVGGYTF.

CDR3 in amino acids: CSAVTPEGVNEKLFF. V gene TRBV20-1 combines with J gene TRBJ1-4. Germline V CDR1 and CDR2: DFQATT, SNEGSKA (reference sequence). The length of the CDR3 is 15 residues.

The rearrangement links TRBV11-1 to TRBJ2-7; no DNA is available, so the TRBD1 call from TCRdb remains unchecked. This CDR3 region has 14 residues. CDR1 is SGHAT and CDR2 is FQDESV in the germline V gene (reference sequence). CDR3 sequence reads: CASSLRTGGYEQYF.

J is TRBJ2-4 and V is TRBV9; with no DNA, the TCRdb D assignment of TRBD2 cannot be verified. The CDR3 extends over 15 amino acids. From germline, CDR1 is SGDLS and CDR2 YYNGEE. The CDR3 loop is CASSDLAGGPHIQYF.

This sequence joins TRBV9 and TRBJ1-1. The CDR3 length is 14 residues. Germline lookup yields CDR1 SGDLS and CDR2 YYNGEE. CDR3 residues: CASSVGAKNTEAFF.

V gene TRBV3-1 combines with J gene TRBJ2-3; TCRdb calls TRBD1, which cannot be checked without DNA. This CDR3 is 17 amino acids long. Germline assignment: CDR1 LGHDT and CDR2 YNNKEL (reference sequence). CDR3 region: CASSQEGGGLRTDTQYF.

The chain couples TRBV20-1 to TRBJ2-7; TCRdb indicates TRBD2, and absent DNA this call remains unverified. The CDR3 has 16 amino acids. Germline CDR1 DFQATT, CDR2 SNEGSKA (reference sequence). The CDR3 loop reads CSAREWGTRKRNEQYF.

The chain employs TRBV18 and TRBJ2-1; the TRBD2 assignment by TCRdb is unverifiable without DNA. CDR1 KGHSH and CDR2 LQKENI come from the germline V gene. The length of the CDR3 is 14 residues. CDR3 in amino acids: CASSPLAGEVAQFF.

The chain combines TRBV5-4 with TRBJ2-3; TCRdb picks TRBD1, but there is no DNA to check that call. Germline loops: CDR1 SGHNT, CDR2 YYREEE (reference sequence). This CDR3 spans 14 amino acids. The CDR3 spells CASSLNRGKDTQYF.